Below, 26 T cell receptor beta chains from the same sample are listed, as sequenced in a study of CD8 T cells in ankylosing spondylitis. TCRdb reanalysed the 5' RACE reads using MiXCR and keeps one entry per CDR3 protein. This table holds around 150,000 distinct CDR3 sequences, around 17% found once. Sequencing was carried out using blood, either unsorted or a sorted T cell fraction (not recorded which). These receptors were collected from a male donor with ankylosing spondylitis or in good health (not recorded which).

The sample holds many counts of this clonotype. The chain is built from TRBV3-1 and TRBJ2-1; 11 bases align to TRBD2. J gave up 9 bases and V 5 bases, and 9 bases lay outside the gene matches. The CDR3 is 15 residues long. Germline V gene lookup returns CDR1 LGHDT and CDR2 YNNKEL (reference sequence). CDR3: CASSYTSGRSVEQFF. CDR3 coding DNA: TGTGCCAGCAGCTATACTAGCGGGAGAAGCGTTGAGCAGTTCTTC.

Only a few counts were recorded for this clonotype. The V and J genes are TRBV7-2 and TRBJ1-4; D gene unclear. The V and J ends lost 1 base and 0 bases respectively, with 12 bases between them. Germline CDR1 and CDR2: SGHTA and FQGNSA. This CDR3 has 17 amino acids. CDR3 nucleotide sequence: TGTGCCAGCAGCTTAGGAGCCCTGCCTTCAACTAATGAAAAACTGTTTTTT. It encodes CASSLGALPSTNEKLFF.

The V and J genes are TRBV4-1 and TRBJ1-4, with TRBD1 matching over 11 bases. With 3 bases clipped from V and 5 bases from J, the junction kept 5 bases outside the gene matches. The CDR3 length is 16 residues. In germline, CDR1 is MGHRA, CDR2 YSYEKL. The CDR3 here is CASSQPDRGRNEKLFF. The CDR3 DNA reads as TGCGCCAGCAGCCAGCCGGACAGGGGGCGGAATGAAAAACTGTTTTTT.

V is TRBV24-1 and J is TRBJ1-2; no clear D gene. There are 14 residues in the CDR3. Per germline, CDR1 KGHDR and CDR2 SFDVKD. V was cut by 0 bases and J by 8 bases, with 12 bases left in between. CDR3 nucleotides: TGTGCCACCAGTGATTTGGGTCAGACGGAAGGCTACACCTTC. Translated, it gives CATSDLGQTEGYTF.

This clonotype has ten or more counts. CDR3 in DNA: TGTGCCAGCAGCCAAGGTCTCTCGGCCGCTTTCTTT. Protein: CASSQGLSAAFF. This chain links TRBV7-2 with TRBJ1-1; D gene ambiguous. V gave up 5 bases and J gave up 11 bases, with 15 bases separating them. CDR1 SGHTA and CDR2 FQGNSA come from the germline V gene. The CDR3 spans 12 residues.

This chain connects TRBV28 to TRBJ2-5; D remains unclear. Germline V gene data show CDR1 as MDHEN and CDR2 as SYDVKM. V was trimmed by 2 bases and J by 4 bases, leaving 11 bases between them. The CDR3 loop spans 14 amino acids. The CDR3 coding sequence is TGTGCCAGCAGTTTAGGTATCGCCCCAGAGACCCAGTACTTC. This encodes CASSLGIAPETQYF.

This clonotype was detected many times. The chain has TRBV18 and TRBJ2-5; maybe TRBD1 (7 bases). Germline lookup yields CDR1 KGHSH and CDR2 LQKENI. V lost 8 bases and J 5 bases, leaving 12 bases between the germline ends. This CDR3 contains 12 residues. In nucleotides, the CDR3 is TGTGCCAGCAGCCCAGGGGGGGAGACCCAGTACTTC. The encoded protein is CASSPGGETQYF.

The sample holds many counts of this clonotype. The chain uses TRBV25-1 and TRBJ1-1; D possibly corresponds to TRBD1 (5 bases). CDR1 and CDR2 from the germline V gene are MGHDK and SYGVNS. The CDR3 sequence is 13 residues long. V was shortened by 7 bases and J by 6 bases, with 15 bases between the two germline ends. The CDR3 region has the DNA TGTGCCAGCATCCCGGGGAGGGGTGCTGAAGCTTTCTTT. Amino acid sequence: CASIPGRGAEAFF. Full variable domain (outside the CDR3, taken from reference TRBV25-1 and TRBJ1-1): EADIYQTPRYLVIGTGKKITLECSQTMGHDKMYWYQQDPGMELHLIHYSYGVNSTEKGDLSSESTVSRIRTEHFPLTLESARPSHTSQYLCASIPGRGAEAFFGQGTRLTVV.

This clonotype appeared a few times. The chain employs TRBV27 and TRBJ1-5, with no clear D. CDR3 size: 9 residues. Germline values: CDR1 MNHEY, CDR2 SMNVEV (reference sequence). V gave up 8 bases and J gave up 6 bases, with 2 bases separating them. The DNA for the CDR3 is TGTGCCAGCCGTCAGCCCCAGCATTTT. This encodes CASRQPQHF.

This chain joins TRBV5-1 and TRBJ2-1; no firm D call. Germline CDR1 SGHRS, CDR2 YFSETQ. Trimming took off 3 bases at V and 8 bases at J, with 9 bases between the two ends. This CDR3 has 12 amino acids. This chain's CDR3 is CASSYDEDEQFF. DNA of the CDR3: TGCGCCAGCAGCTACGACGAGGATGAGCAGTTCTTC. Combining the CDR3 with reference TRBV5-1 and TRBJ2-1 gives the whole variable domain KAGVTQTPRYLIKTRGQQVTLSCSPISGHRSVSWYQQTPGQGLQFLFEYFSETQRNKGNFPGRFSGRQFSNSRSEMNVSTLELGDSALYLCASSYDEDEQFFGPGTRLTVL.

This clonotype was counted at least ten times. J is TRBJ1-4 and V is TRBV20-1; D call uncertain. Germline lookup yields CDR1 DFQATT and CDR2 SNEGSKA (reference sequence). V was pared by 0 bases and J by 11 bases, with 13 bases between. The CDR3 loop spans 13 amino acids. CDR3: CSARDLKKEKLFF. CDR3 bases: TGCAGTGCTAGAGATCTCAAGAAGGAGAAACTGTTTTTT.

The CDR3 region is CASSPRLAGGGEQFF. CDR3 nucleotides: TGTGCCAGCTCACCACGTCTAGCGGGAGGGGGTGAGCAGTTCTTC. This chain connects TRBV18 to TRBJ2-1; 12 bases are a match to TRBD2. This CDR3 spans 15 amino acids. Germline values: CDR1 KGHSH, CDR2 LQKENI. With V trimmed by 1 base and J by 9 bases, 4 bases remained unmatched. The full variable domain, its missing parts supplied by reference TRBV18 and TRBJ2-1, is NAGVMQNPRHLVRRRGQEARLRCSPMKGHSHVYWYRQLPEEGLKFMVYLQKENIIDESGMPKERFSAEFPKEGPSILRIQQVVRGDSAAYFCASSPRLAGGGEQFFGPGTRLTVL.

This clonotype has at least ten counts. The chain combines TRBV5-1 with TRBJ1-5; TRBD1 is a possible D gene (5 bases). Trimming left V 1 base short and J 2 bases short, with 7 bases between. The V gene's germline CDR1 is SGHRS and CDR2 YFSETQ. The CDR3 is made up of 14 amino acids. CDR3 nucleotides: TGCGCCAGCAGCTTGAGGGGAGGCAATCAGCCCCAGCATTTT. It is translated as CASSLRGGNQPQHF.

This clonotype was recorded at least ten times. A read error may account for a junction end that differs from germline. The rearrangement links TRBV12-3 or TRBV12-4 to TRBJ2-7, with TRBD1 matching 10 bases. The CDR3 runs 13 residues. The CDR3 spells CASRTGGAPAENF. DNA for the CDR3: TGTGCCAGCAGGACAGGGGGCGCCCCGGCAGAAAACTTC.

The V call is TRBV20-1, the J call TRBJ1-5; 7 nucleotides line up with TRBD1. V was pared by 4 bases and J by 7 bases, with 4 bases of the junction left unmatched. The length of the CDR3 is 12 residues. Germline CDR1 is DFQATT and CDR2 is SNEGSKA (reference sequence). CDR3 region: CSANRQGQPQHF. The CDR3 DNA follows: TGCAGTGCTAACCGACAGGGCCAGCCCCAGCATTTT.

This chain joins TRBV16 and TRBJ2-7; D call uncertain. The length of the CDR3 is 16 residues. Germline CDR1 is KGHSY and CDR2 is FQNENV. Trimming took off 0 bases at V and 3 bases at J, with 15 bases between the two ends. The DNA of the CDR3 is TGTGCCAGCAGCCAATCGTTTCTGGCAAAGGTCTACGAGCAGTACTTC. Encoded protein: CASSQSFLAKVYEQYF.

About this clonotype itself: A much bigger clone sits one base away, suggesting this may be a read error. V gene TRBV12-3 or TRBV12-4 combines with J gene TRBJ2-1; no definite D call. CDR3 size: 13 residues. V shed 3 bases and J shed 9 bases, with 12 bases lying between them. Here the CDR3 DNA reads TGTGCCAGCAGTTTCGCGCTTAGAGCTGAGCAGTTCTTC. Its protein is CASSFALRAEQFF.

J is TRBJ2-7 and V is TRBV2, with a tentative D call TRBD2 (5 bases). CDR3 length equals 16 residues. CDR1 and CDR2 from the germline V gene are SNHLY and FYNNEI. Trimming took 4 bases from V and 0 from J, leaving 16 bases between them. The CDR3: CASSVLGGRSSYEQYF. The CDR3 DNA is TGTGCCAGCAGTGTTCTCGGAGGAAGGAGCTCCTACGAGCAGTACTTC. The full variable domain, rest sourced from reference TRBV2 and TRBJ2-7, is EPEVTQTPSHQVTQMGQEVILRCVPISNHLYFYWYRQILGQKVEFLVSFYNNEISEKSEIFDDQFSVERPDGSNFTLKIRSTKLEDSAMYFCASSVLGGRSSYEQYFGPGTRLTVT.

This clonotype was seen only a few times. V gene TRBV19 combines with J gene TRBJ2-3, with TRBD2 matching over 9 bases. The trim removed 3 bases at V and 3 bases at J, leaving 10 bases unmatched. Germline values: CDR1 LNHDA, CDR2 SQIVND (reference sequence). CDR3 size: 17 residues. CDR3 nucleotides: TGTGCCAGTAGTATGCCTAATCCAGCGGGAGGAACAGATACGCAGTATTTT. Translation gives CASSMPNPAGGTDTQYF.

This clonotype appeared many times. The chain recombines TRBV10-3 with TRBJ1-6; 7 positions agree with TRBD1. CDR1 and CDR2 (germline): ENHRY, SYGVKD. J lost 7 bases, V lost 6 bases, and 6 bases had no gene match. This CDR3 is 14 amino acids long. The CDR3 sequence: CAISTTGRNSPLHF. The CDR3 DNA is TGTGCCATCAGCACGACAGGGCGGAATTCACCCCTCCACTTT.

This clonotype appeared a few times. The chain recombines TRBV6-1 with TRBJ1-5, with D perhaps matching TRBD1 (6 bases). Trimming took 5 bases from V and 0 from J, leaving 11 bases between them. Per the germline V gene, CDR1 is MNHNS and CDR2 is SASEGT. This CDR3 spans 15 amino acids. The CDR3 spells CASSTQGYSNQPQHF. In DNA form, the CDR3 reads TGTGCCAGCAGTACGCAGGGGTATAGCAATCAGCCCCAGCATTTT.

This clonotype showed up many times. The chain recombines TRBV20-1 with TRBJ1-1; D is unresolved. Trimming stripped 4 bases from V and 11 bases from J, with 14 bases between. The germline gives CDR1 DFQATT, CDR2 SNEGSKA (reference sequence). The CDR3 consists of 11 residues. This chain's CDR3 is CSATPGRTAFF. In DNA form, the CDR3 reads TGCAGTGCTACTCCGGGCCGGACGGCTTTCTTT.

The V gene is TRBV28, the J gene TRBJ2-3; D is possibly TRBD1 or TRBD2 (5 bases each). Between the trimmed V and J ends, which lost 5 bases and 2 bases, there was a span of 14 bases. In germline, CDR1 is MDHEN, CDR2 SYDVKM. The CDR3 sequence is 15 residues long. In DNA, the CDR3 is TGTGCCAGCAGTGGGTCGGGGCCACACACAGATACGCAGTATTTT. Residues: CASSGSGPHTDTQYF.

CDR3 nucleotides: TGTGCCAGCGCCCAGGGCTGGGCTGAAGCTTTCTTT. This gives the protein CASAQGWAEAFF. The J gene is TRBJ1-1, the V gene TRBV5-5, with D perhaps TRBD1 (5 bases). The germline CDR1 and CDR2 sequences are SGHKS and YYEKEE (reference sequence). V lost 7 bases and J 6 bases, leaving 13 bases between the germline ends. This CDR3 is 12 amino acids long. Based on the CDR3 plus reference TRBV5-5 and TRBJ1-1, the full variable domain is DAGVTQSPTHLIKTRGQQVTLRCSPISGHKSVSWYQQVLGQGPQFIFQYYEKEERGRGNFPDRFSARQFPNYSSELNVNALLLGDSALYLCASAQGWAEAFFGQGTRLTVV.

This clonotype was detected ten times or more. This chain joins TRBV20-1 and TRBJ2-1; tentatively, D is TRBD1 (7 bases). The V gene's germline CDR1 is DFQATT and CDR2 SNEGSKA (reference sequence). This CDR3 has 15 residues. Trimming shortened V by 5 bases and J by 9 bases, and 23 bases separated the two germline ends. The CDR3 sequence: CSAPELAPPGGEQFF. The CDR3 DNA sequence: TGCAGTGCTCCCGAACTAGCTCCCCCAGGGGGTGAGCAGTTCTTC.

The V call is TRBV7-3, the J call TRBJ2-1, with TRBD2 identical over 10 bases. This CDR3 region has 14 residues. Germline V gene data show CDR1 as SGHTA and CDR2 as FQGTGA. With V trimmed by 5 bases and J by 9 bases, 7 bases remained unmatched. Written as DNA, the CDR3 is TGTGCCAGCAGCCAAGCGGGAGGGCCTAGTGAGCAGTTCTTC. Its protein is CASSQAGGPSEQFF. Drawing the rest from reference TRBV7-3 and TRBJ2-1, the complete variable domain is GAGVSQTPSNKVTEKGKYVELRCDPISGHTALYWYRQSLGQGPEFLIYFQGTGAADDSGLPNDRFFAVRPEGSVSTLKIQRTERGDSAVYLCASSQAGGPSEQFFGPGTRLTVL.